A selection of T cell receptor beta chains follows, all from one sample in a study of T cell changes during pregnancy in multiple sclerosis. The repertoire was sequenced with immunoSEQ multiplex PCR; TCRdb's copy has only in-frame clones and lacks some. The sample holds 75,000 to 85,000 clones, 93% seen once. Sequencing was performed on peripheral blood, taken in the second trimester of pregnancy. The receptors were gathered from a female donor with multiple sclerosis, enrolled in a pregnancy study. Each CDR3 is given with its conserved first and last residue. D genes are given only for firm matches. Expanded clones get a size class; other rows say once, few or many, or leave the size out.

>TRBJ2-7|TRBD1|15|TRBV5-4|-
CASSFSTGQGYEQYF
TGTGCCAGCAGCTTCAGCACAGGACAGGGTTACGAGCAGTACTTC
>TRBJ2-1|-|12|TRBV7-3|-
CASSRQGGSLFF
TGTGCCAGCAGCAGACAGGGAGGTTCCCTTTTCTTC
>TRBJ2-7|TRBD1|14|TRBV27|once
CASSRSRGPYEQYF
TGTGCCAGCAGCCGAAGCAGGGGGCCCTACGAGCAGTACTTC
>TRBJ1-2|-|12|TRBV27|-
CASLSANYGYTF
TGTGCCAGCCTTTCCGCTAACTATGGCTACACCTTC
>TRBJ1-5|-|14|TRBV6-5|many
CASSLGLSMEPQHF
TGTGCCAGCAGCCTGGGACTCTCAATGGAGCCCCAGCATTTT
>TRBJ2-2|-|14|TRBV5-6|-
CASRRDIVAGELFF
TGTGCCAGCAGACGGGACATTGTTGCCGGGGAGCTGTTTTTT
>TRBJ2-3|TRBD2|14|TRBV10-1|-
CASSESGGIDTQYF
TGCGCCAGCAGTGAGTCGGGGGGGATAGATACGCAGTATTTT
>TRBJ2-7|-|13|TRBV4-1|-
CASSQQDTYEQYF
TGCGCCAGCAGCCAACAGGATACCTACGAGCAGTACTTC
>TRBJ2-1|TRBD2|17|TRBV9|-
CASSVVGGGHSYNEQFF
TGTGCCAGCAGCGTAGTCGGGGGGGGGCACTCCTACAATGAGCAGTTCTTC
>TRBJ2-1|TRBD2|15|TRBV4-1|-
CASSHPGLEYNEQFF
TGCGCCAGCAGCCACCCGGGACTAGAATACAATGAGCAGTTCTTC
>TRBJ2-7|-|15|TRBV4-2|-
CASSLGTGSSYEQYF
TGTGCCAGCAGCCTCGGGACCGGGAGCTCCTACGAGCAGTACTTC
>TRBJ1-6|TRBD1|16|TRBV19|once
CASSIVLGQALSPLHF
TGTGCCAGTAGTATTGTTCTCGGACAGGCCCTATCACCCCTCCACTTT
>TRBJ2-3|TRBD1|15|TRBV5-1|once
CASSYRGRYADTQYF
TGCGCCAGCAGCTACAGGGGGAGGTATGCAGATACGCAGTATTTT
>TRBJ2-2|-|15|TRBV6-5|-
CASSLEGWSTGELFF
TGTGCCAGCAGTTTGGAGGGATGGAGCACCGGGGAGCTGTTTTTT
>TRBJ1-4|TRBD1|15|TRBV7-9|-
CASSGTGGEGEKLFF
TGTGCCAGCAGCGGCACAGGGGGCGAGGGCGAAAAACTGTTTTTT
>TRBJ2-7|-|16|TRBV6-5|once
CASSYGGHNILYEQYF
TGTGCCAGCAGTTACGGTGGTCACAATATCCTCTACGAGCAGTACTTC
>TRBJ1-4|-|15|TRBV6-5|-
CASSYSYGTNEKLFF
TGTGCCAGCAGTTACTCCTACGGAACTAATGAAAAACTGTTTTTT
>TRBJ1-3|-|16|TRBV19|-
CASSLTGTSSGNTIYF
TGTGCCAGTAGTTTAACCGGGACATCCTCTGGAAACACCATATATTTT
>TRBJ1-6|-|15|TRBV27|-
CASSPRGGYGSPLHF
TGTGCCAGCAGTCCTCGGGGGGGATATGGTTCACCCCTCCACTTT
>TRBJ2-7|TRBD2|13|TRBV10-3|once
CAATGGSGYEQYF
TGTGCCGCTACGGGGGGGAGCGGCTACGAGCAGTACTTC
>TRBJ2-5|TRBD2|15|TRBV27|-
CASNLRGGIQETQYF
TGTGCCAGCAATCTCCGGGGGGGAATCCAAGAGACCCAGTACTTC
>TRBJ2-2|TRBD2|14|TRBV30|-
CAWDRLAGTGELFF
TGTGCCTGGGATAGACTAGCTGGCACCGGGGAGCTGTTTTTT
>TRBJ1-6|TRBD1|16|TRBV11-2|-
CASRTTGGSDNSPLHF
TGTGCCAGCAGGACGACAGGGGGATCTGATAATTCACCCCTCCACTTT
>TRBJ1-2|TRBD1|16|TRBV5-1|-
CASSLYTGGRNPGYTF
TGCGCCAGCAGCTTATACACAGGGGGGCGGAATCCGGGCTACACCTTC
>TRBJ2-1|TRBD2|18|TRBV4-2|-
CASSQRRGTSGGHNEQFF
TGTGCCAGCAGCCAAAGAAGGGGGACTAGCGGGGGACACAATGAGCAGTTCTTC
>TRBJ2-5|-|16|TRBV9|-
CASSVLQGGTQETQYF
TGTGCCAGCAGCGTACTACAGGGTGGTACCCAAGAGACCCAGTACTTC
>TRBJ1-1|-|15|TRBV2|-
CASRLEGSTGTEAFF
TGTGCCAGCCGCTTGGAGGGGTCCACTGGGACTGAAGCTTTCTTT
>TRBJ2-1|TRBD2|17|TRBV5-1|-
CASSSPGGDYSYNEQFF
TGCGCCAGCAGCTCTCCCGGGGGGGACTATTCCTACAATGAGCAGTTCTTC
>TRBJ1-1|-|13|TRBV9|-
CASSPHRDTEAFF
TGTGCCAGCAGCCCACACAGGGACACTGAAGCTTTCTTT
>TRBJ1-2|-|13|TRBV10-1|-
CASSPTGNYGYTF
TGCGCCAGCAGTCCTACAGGGAATTATGGCTACACCTTC
>TRBJ2-5|-|13|TRBV7-9|-
CASSASRGETQYF
TGTGCCAGCAGCGCCTCTAGGGGGGAGACCCAGTACTTC
>TRBJ1-1|TRBD1|14|TRBV6-1|many
CASSEGTGGTEAFF
TGTGCCAGCAGTGAAGGGACAGGGGGCACTGAAGCTTTCTTT
>TRBJ2-6|-|17|TRBV5-1|-
CASSAAGQPSGANVLTF
TGCGCCAGCAGCGCAGCGGGACAACCTTCTGGGGCCAACGTCCTGACTTTC
>TRBJ2-3|-|15|TRBV6-6|-
CASSSGLVVTDTQYF
TGTGCCAGCAGCTCCGGACTGGTGGTCACAGATACGCAGTATTTT
>TRBJ1-6|TRBD1|16|TRBV2|-
CASSEAGQTYNSPLHF
TGTGCCAGCAGTGAAGCGGGACAGACTTATAATTCACCCCTCCACTTT
>TRBJ1-3|-|15|TRBV11-2|-
CASSTVSVSGNTIYF
TGTGCCAGCAGCACAGTGTCAGTGTCTGGAAACACCATATATTTT
>TRBJ1-1|TRBD1|12|TRBV11-2|-
CASSLVIQGAFF
TGTGCCAGCAGCTTAGTGATACAGGGGGCTTTCTTT
>TRBJ1-3|TRBD1|15|TRBV5-1|-
CASSPQGISGNTIYF
TGCGCCAGCAGCCCACAGGGGATCTCTGGAAACACCATATATTTT
>TRBJ1-5|-|13|TRBV19|-
CATRQNSNQPQHF
TGTGCCACTAGACAGAATAGCAATCAGCCCCAGCATTTT
>TRBJ2-7|TRBD1|14|TRBV7-9|-
CASSSPDRGLEQYF
TGTGCCAGCAGCTCCCCCGACAGGGGCCTGGAGCAGTACTTC
>TRBJ1-6|-|14|TRBV2|-
CASTEAGESSPLHF
TGTGCCAGCACCGAGGCAGGGGAGTCTTCACCCCTCCACTTT
>TRBJ2-7|TRBD1|16|TRBV5-1|-
CASSLRGRTGGYEQYF
TGCGCCAGCAGCCTCAGGGGGAGGACAGGGGGGTACGAGCAGTACTTC
>TRBJ1-6|TRBD1|16|TRBV11-2|-
CASSARDRGYNSPLHF
TGTGCCAGCAGCGCCCGGGACAGGGGGTATAATTCACCCCTCCACTTT
>TRBJ2-3|TRBD2|15|TRBV5-1|-
CASSRTSGVADTQYF
TGCGCCAGCAGCAGGACTAGCGGGGTAGCAGATACGCAGTATTTT
>TRBJ2-1|-|11|TRBV11-2|-
CASSLGSEQFF
TGTGCCAGCAGCTTAGGTAGCGAGCAGTTCTTC
>TRBJ2-1|TRBD1|12|TRBV19|-
CASSDRGYEQFF
TGTGCCAGTAGTGACAGGGGATATGAGCAGTTCTTC
>TRBJ2-7|-|15|TRBV27|-
CASHQAGAVWYEQYF
TGTGCCAGCCATCAGGCGGGGGCAGTCTGGTACGAGCAGTACTTC
>TRBJ2-7|TRBD1|12|TRBV5-6|-
CASSLEHEQGAF
TGTGCCAGCAGCTTGGAACATGAACAGGGGGCCTTC
>TRBJ2-7|TRBD2|14|TRBV2|-
CASSDSGGANEQYF
TGTGCCAGCAGTGATAGCGGGGGGGCGAACGAGCAGTACTTC
>TRBJ2-2|TRBD2|14|TRBV5-1|-
CASRTSGYTGELFF
TGCGCCAGCAGGACTAGCGGGTACACCGGGGAGCTGTTTTTT
>TRBJ1-1|TRBD1|12|TRBV2|-
CASTDRAYEAFF
TGTGCCAGCACGGACAGGGCATATGAAGCTTTCTTT
>TRBJ1-1|TRBD1|12|TRBV18|-
CASSPPQGAAFF
TGTGCCAGCTCACCACCACAGGGGGCAGCTTTCTTT
>TRBJ1-4|-|15|TRBV30|-
CAWSPVLTGNEKLFF
TGTGCCTGGAGTCCGGTCCTGACGGGTAATGAAAAACTGTTTTTT
>TRBJ2-3|-|17|TRBV7-9|-
CASSSREIGVRLDTQYF
TGTGCCAGCAGCTCCCGAGAGATTGGAGTGCGCTTAGATACGCAGTATTTT
>TRBJ2-1|TRBD2|14|TRBV6-5|-
CASSPGGLYNEQFF
TGTGCCAGCAGTCCGGGGGGGCTCTACAATGAGCAGTTCTTC
>TRBJ2-3|-|14|TRBV29-1|-
CSVAQGQSTDTQYF
TGCAGCGTTGCCCAGGGCCAAAGCACAGATACGCAGTATTTT